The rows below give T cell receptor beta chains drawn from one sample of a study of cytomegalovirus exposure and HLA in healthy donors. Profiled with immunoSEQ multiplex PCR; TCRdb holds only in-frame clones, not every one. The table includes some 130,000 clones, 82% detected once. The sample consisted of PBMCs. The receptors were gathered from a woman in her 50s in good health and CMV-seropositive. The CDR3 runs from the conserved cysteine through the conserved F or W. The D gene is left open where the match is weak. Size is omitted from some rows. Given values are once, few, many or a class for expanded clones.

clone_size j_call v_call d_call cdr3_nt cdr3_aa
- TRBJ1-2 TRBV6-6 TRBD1 TGTGCCAGCAGAGTGGGGACAGGGGGCCGCTACACCTTC CASRVGTGGRYTF
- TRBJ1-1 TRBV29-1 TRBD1 TGCAGCGCGGGGACAGGGCAGACTGAAGCTTTCTTT CSAGTGQTEAFF
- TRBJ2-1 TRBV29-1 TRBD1 TGCAGCGTTTACACAGGGGCTCACGGTAATGAGCAGTTCTTC CSVYTGAHGNEQFF
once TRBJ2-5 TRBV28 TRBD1 TGTGCCAGCAGCCAGGGGGATAAAGAGACCCAGTACTTC CASSQGDKETQYF
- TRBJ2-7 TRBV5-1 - TGCGCCAGCAGCTTGGGACAGCTATTACGGGAGCAGTACTTC CASSLGQLLREQYF
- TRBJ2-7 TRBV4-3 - TGCGCCAGCAGCAACGCACTCGGGGACTACGAGCAGTACTTC CASSNALGDYEQYF
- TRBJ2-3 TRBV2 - TGTGCCAGCAGTGATCGGGACACCAACACAGATACGCAGTATTTT CASSDRDTNTDTQYF
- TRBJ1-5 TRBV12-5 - TGTGCTAGTGGTTTAACAGAACCGAATCAGCCCCAGCATTTT CASGLTEPNQPQHF
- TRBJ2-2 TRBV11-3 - TGTGCCAGCAGCTTAGATTCATCCCGCCGAGGGACCGGGGAGCTGTTTTTT CASSLDSSRRGTGELFF
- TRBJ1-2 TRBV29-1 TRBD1 TGCAGCGTTTGGAGACAGGGTTGGTATGGCTACACCTTC CSVWRQGWYGYTF
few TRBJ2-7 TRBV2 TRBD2 TGTGCCAGCAGTGGGGGGGGGACCTACGAGCAGTACTTC CASSGGGTYEQYF
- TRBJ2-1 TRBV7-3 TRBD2 TGTGCCAGCAGCTTGCTGTGGGACCGGGGGGGAGGGAATGAGCAGTTCTTC CASSLLWDRGGGNEQFF
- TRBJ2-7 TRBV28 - TGTGCCAGCAGTTTGGAGGGTTGGAACTACGAGCAGTACTTC CASSLEGWNYEQYF
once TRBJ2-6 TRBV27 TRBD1 TGTGCCAGCAGGGCGGGACAGGGGGCTGGTGGGGCCAACGTCCTGACTTTC CASRAGQGAGGANVLTF
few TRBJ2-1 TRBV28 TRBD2 TGTGCCAGCAGTCCAACCTACCAAGGGGTACTGCAGCGGGAGACGGACAATGAGCAGTTCTTC CASSPTYQGVLQRETDNEQFF
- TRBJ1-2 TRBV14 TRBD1 TGTGCCAGCAGCCATTCCTCCGGGACAGGGATATATGGCTACACCTTC CASSHSSGTGIYGYTF
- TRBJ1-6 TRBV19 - TGTGCCAGTAGTATAGTCAGGGATGGATCACCCCTCCACTTT CASSIVRDGSPLHF
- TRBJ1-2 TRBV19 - TGTGCCAGTAGTAAGGGGCAAGGCCCCTATGGCTACACCTTC CASSKGQGPYGYTF
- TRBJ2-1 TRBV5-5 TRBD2 TGTGCCAGCAGCTCACTAGCGGTAGAGCAGTTCTTC CASSSLAVEQFF
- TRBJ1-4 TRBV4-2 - TGTGCCAGCAGCCAAGAAGGGGGGGCGGAGGGATCAACTAATGAAAAACTGTTTTTT CASSQEGGAEGSTNEKLFF
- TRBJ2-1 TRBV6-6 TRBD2 TGTGCCAGCAGTAAACCGGGGGGGGAGAATGAGCAGTTCTTC CASSKPGGENEQFF
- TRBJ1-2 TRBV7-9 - TGTGCCAGCAGCTTACAGGGTAAATTTTTCGAGTATGGCTACACCTTC CASSLQGKFFEYGYTF
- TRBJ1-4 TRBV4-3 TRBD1 TGCGCCAGCAGCCACCAGACAGGGAGTGAAAAACTGTTTTTT CASSHQTGSEKLFF
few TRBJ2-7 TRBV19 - TGTGCCAGTAGGAAGGGGGAGTCAGTCTACGAGCAGTACTTC CASRKGESVYEQYF
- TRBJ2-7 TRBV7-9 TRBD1 TGTGCCAGCAGCCCCGGCAGGGGGCCCCCGACCTACGAGCAGTACTTC CASSPGRGPPTYEQYF
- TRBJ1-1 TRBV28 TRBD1 TGTGCCAGCAGTTCCCAGGGGGGAGGAAACACTGAAGCTTTCTTT CASSSQGGGNTEAFF
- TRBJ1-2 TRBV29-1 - TGCAGCGCCACCCCTGACAGGAACTATGGCTACACCTTC CSATPDRNYGYTF
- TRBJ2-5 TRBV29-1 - TGCAGCGAACGGACAGTTCAAGAGACCCAGTACTTC CSERTVQETQYF
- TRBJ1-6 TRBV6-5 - TGTGCCAGCAGTTCCTTTCAGGGTTCACCCCTCCACTTT CASSSFQGSPLHF
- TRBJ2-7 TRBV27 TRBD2 TGTGCCAGCAGTTTAAGGGAGGGCAACGAGCAGTACTTC CASSLREGNEQYF
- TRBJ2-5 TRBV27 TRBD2 TGTGCCAGCAGTCCCATGGGGGGGAGAGCGTACTTC CASSPMGGRAYF
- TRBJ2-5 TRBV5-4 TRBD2 TGTGCCAGCAGCTTCGGGCTAGCGGGGATTCAAGAGACCCAGTACTTC CASSFGLAGIQETQYF
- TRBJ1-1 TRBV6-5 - TGTGCCAGCAGCTGGGGAGGGGACACTGAAGCTTTCTTT CASSWGGDTEAFF
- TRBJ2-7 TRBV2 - TGTGCCGGGGGGACCGGGTACTACGAGCAGTACTTC CAGGTGYYEQYF
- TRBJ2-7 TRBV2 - TGTGCCAGCAGTCTGACGGGATACGAGCAGTACTTC CASSLTGYEQYF
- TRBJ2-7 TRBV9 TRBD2 TGTGCCAGCAGCCTATCTAGCGGGACCTACTACGAGCAGTACTTC CASSLSSGTYYEQYF
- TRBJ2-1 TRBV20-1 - TGCAGTGCTAGTCTCAATGAGCAGTTCTTC CSASLNEQFF
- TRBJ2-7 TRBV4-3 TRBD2 TGCGCCAGCAGCCAAGCGCGGGGGGCCCCCTACGAGCAGTACTTC CASSQARGAPYEQYF
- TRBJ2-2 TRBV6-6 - TGTGCCAGCAGTTACAAATCGCCAGGATTCACCGGGGAGCTGTTTTTT CASSYKSPGFTGELFF
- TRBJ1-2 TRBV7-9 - TGTGCCAGCAGCTTAGTGTTGGCTGGCTACACCTTC CASSLVLAGYTF
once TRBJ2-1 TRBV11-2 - TGTGCCAGCAGCTTATTGGGGGCGGACAATGAGCAGTTCTTC CASSLLGADNEQFF